The 27 T cell receptor beta chains below were found in one sample sequenced in a study of blood T cell repertoires in COVID-19. TCRdb's copy holds only in-frame clones and misses some; the assay was immunoSEQ multiplex PCR. This sample has hundreds of thousands of clones, with roughly 80% found just once. Sequenced sample: peripheral blood. These TCRs come from a woman over 75 with acute or convalescent COVID-19.

This sequence joins TRBV27 and TRBJ1-1, with a tentative D call TRBD1 (6 bases). Germline V lookup: CDR1 MNHEY, CDR2 SMNVEV (reference sequence). The CDR3 is 15 residues long. V lost 1 base and J lost 1, with 10 bases in between. The DNA of the CDR3 is TGTGCCAGCAGTTTATTAGGGGGAGCGAACACTGAAGCTTTCTTT. As protein: CASSLLGGANTEAFF.

The J gene is TRBJ2-1, the V gene TRBV10-1; D possibly corresponds to TRBD2 (7 bases). Germline V lookup: CDR1 WNHNN, CDR2 SYGVQD (reference sequence). The CDR3 length is 14 residues. The ends were cut back, 6 bases at V and 10 bases at J, with 19 bases in the middle. The DNA of the CDR3 is TGCGCCAGCAGCTTTTCCCGAGGGGGGGGAGAGCAGTTCTTC. This gives the protein CASSFSRGGGEQFF.

The V call is TRBV5-4, the J call TRBJ2-5; D is uncertain. The CDR3 totals 14 residues. V lost 2 bases and J lost 4, with 12 bases in between. Germline V gives CDR1 SGHNT, CDR2 YYREEE (reference sequence). CDR3 nucleotides: TGTGCCAGCAGCTTAATCACGGAGCGAGAGACCCAGTACTTC. The encoded protein is CASSLITERETQYF. Drawing the rest from reference TRBV5-4 and TRBJ2-5, the complete variable domain is ETGVTQSPTHLIKTRGQQVTLRCSSQSGHNTVSWYQQALGQGPQFIFQYYREEENGRGNFPPRFSGLQFPNYSSELNVNALELDDSALYLCASSLITERETQYFGPGTRLLVL.

The gene calls are TRBV6-9 and TRBJ2-3; the match to TRBD1 covers 7 bases. V shed 8 bases, J shed 3 bases, and the junction held 14 bases outside the gene matches. Germline CDR1 reads MNHGY; CDR2 reads SVAAGI. This CDR3 is built from 16 residues. CDR3 nucleotides: TGTGCCAGCGCTTACGTACCGGGACAGTTTACAGATACGCAGTATTTT. Its translation is CASAYVPGQFTDTQYF.

This chain links TRBV19 with TRBJ1-5, with 7 bases fitting TRBD1. Trimming took 5 bases from V and 9 from J; bases not matched to a gene: 16. Germline V gives CDR1 LNHDA, CDR2 SQIVND (reference sequence). The CDR3 spans 16 residues. The CDR3 nucleotides read TGTGCCAGTAGTTTCCCCAGGGGGACGCTAAGTTGGCCCCAGCATTTT. Encoded protein: CASSFPRGTLSWPQHF.

The J gene is TRBJ2-2, the V gene TRBV10-3; D is possibly TRBD2 (7 bases). Germline CDR1 ENHRY, CDR2 SYGVKD. There are 13 residues in the CDR3. Trimming shortened V by 7 bases and J by 6 bases, and 12 bases separated the two germline ends. CDR3 DNA sequence: TGTGCCATCAACAGGGAGGGGGCCGGGGAGCTGTTTTTT. This gives the protein CAINREGAGELFF.

The CDR3 here is CASSPRPDRERNQPQHF. The DNA of the CDR3 is TGTGCCAGCAGCCCGCGCCCAGACAGGGAACGCAATCAGCCCCAGCATTTT. The chain joins TRBV27 to TRBJ1-5; 7 positions match TRBD1. From germline, CDR1 is MNHEY and CDR2 SMNVEV (reference sequence). CDR3 length: 17 amino acids. Germline trimming cut 6 bases from V and 2 bases from J; bases unmatched to any gene: 13.

The genes are TRBV9 and TRBJ2-3; D possibly corresponds to TRBD2 (7 bases). Germline V gives CDR1 SGDLS, CDR2 YYNGEE. V shed 2 bases and J shed 0 bases, with 16 bases lying between them. The CDR3 runs to 17 residues. The CDR3 DNA reads as TGTGCCAGCAGCGTTCGAGGGGGGGAAACTAGCACAGATACGCAGTATTTT. As protein: CASSVRGGETSTDTQYF.

The chain recombines TRBV19 with TRBJ1-6; D unclear. V was pared by 7 bases and J by 8 bases, with 12 bases between. The germline gives CDR1 LNHDA, CDR2 SQIVND (reference sequence). The CDR3 sequence is 13 residues long. For the CDR3, the DNA is TGTGCCAGTAAGCCGAATAGAGATTCACCCCTCCACTTT. Protein sequence: CASKPNRDSPLHF. Using reference TRBV19 and TRBJ1-6 for the parts outside the CDR3, the full variable domain is DGGITQSPKYLFRKEGQNVTLSCEQNLNHDAMYWYRQDPGQGLRLIYYSQIVNDFQKGDIAEGYSVSREKKESFPLTVTSAQKNPTAFYLCASKPNRDSPLHFGNGTRLTVT.

The chain couples TRBV11-3 to TRBJ1-2; D may be TRBD1 (5 bases). From germline, CDR1 is SGHNT and CDR2 YENEEA. The CDR3 is 15 residues long. Trimming took 3 bases from V and 4 from J, leaving 15 bases between them. The CDR3 region has the DNA TGTGCCAGCAGCTTGGGGCAGGGCCGCGCCTATGGCTACACCTTC. This encodes CASSLGQGRAYGYTF.

This rearrangement joins TRBV5-1 to TRBJ2-3, with a weak D call TRBD2 (5 bases). CDR3 length equals 14 residues. Germline V CDR1 and CDR2: SGHRS, YFSETQ. V was trimmed by 5 bases and J by 4 bases, leaving 14 bases between them. This CDR3 is CASRNILGADTQYF. The CDR3 nucleotides read TGCGCCAGCAGGAACATACTAGGCGCAGATACGCAGTATTTT.

The gene calls are TRBV19 and TRBJ2-7, with 9 bases that match TRBD1. Germline CDR1 is LNHDA and CDR2 is SQIVND (reference sequence). This CDR3 is 16 amino acids long. The ends lost 0 bases at V and 1 base at J; junction bases unmatched: 4. For the CDR3, the DNA is TGTGCCAGTAGTATAGATGGGACAGGGAGATCCTACGAGCAGTACTTC. Encoded protein: CASSIDGTGRSYEQYF.

The CDR3 here is CASSDTGKMTSNQPQHF. CDR3 nucleotide sequence: TGTGCCAGCAGCGATACAGGGAAAATGACGAGCAATCAGCCCCAGCATTTT. The chain employs TRBV7-8 and TRBJ1-5; possible D gene TRBD1, 6 bases. Germline CDR1 is SGHVS and CDR2 is FQNEAQ. V shed 5 bases and J shed 1 base, with 18 bases lying between them. The CDR3 extends over 17 amino acids.

On this clone: The same CDR3 also results from other DNA sequences found in this sample. V and J are TRBV19 and TRBJ1-3, with TRBD1 as a possible D gene (5 bases). The CDR3 runs 15 residues. V was trimmed by 4 bases and J by 3 bases, leaving 13 bases between them. Per germline, CDR1 LNHDA and CDR2 SQIVND (reference sequence). CDR3 DNA sequence: TGTGCCAGTAGTAAGACCAGAGACAGTGGAAACACCATATATTTT. It codes for CASSKTRDSGNTIYF. Using reference TRBV19 and TRBJ1-3 for the parts outside the CDR3, the full variable domain is DGGITQSPKYLFRKEGQNVTLSCEQNLNHDAMYWYRQDPGQGLRLIYYSQIVNDFQKGDIAEGYSVSREKKESFPLTVTSAQKNPTAFYLCASSKTRDSGNTIYFGEGSWLTVV.

A few counts support this clone. J is TRBJ1-3 and V is TRBV5-8, with D uncertain. The germline V gene has CDR1 SGHTS and CDR2 YDEGEE. V was clipped by 4 bases and J by 2 bases, with 10 bases between them. The CDR3 consists of 14 residues. As DNA, the CDR3 is TGTGCCAGCAGCCGGGAGAGAACTGGAAACACCATATATTTT. Amino acid sequence: CASSRERTGNTIYF.

The V call is TRBV30, the J call TRBJ2-7; 11 nucleotides align to TRBD2. J was trimmed by 6 bases and V by 1 base; bases with no gene match: 8. CDR3 length: 15 residues. Germline V gene data show CDR1 as GTSNPN and CDR2 as SVGIG (reference sequence). The CDR3 nucleotides are TGTGCCTGGAGTGGGGCTAGCGGGGGGTATTCCGAGCAGTACTTC. Protein: CAWSGASGGYSEQYF.

V and J are TRBV5-4 and TRBJ1-2, with D perhaps matching TRBD1 (6 bases). Between the trimmed V and J ends, which lost 2 bases and 12 bases, there was a span of 14 bases. Germline V gene sequence: CDR1 SGHNT, CDR2 YYREEE (reference sequence). The CDR3 totals 12 residues. The CDR3 here is CASSFPDRANTF. Written as DNA, the CDR3 is TGTGCCAGCAGCTTTCCGGACAGAGCTAACACCTTC.

The chain recombines TRBV11-2 with TRBJ1-1, with TRBD1 matching over 8 bases. The J segment lost 2 bases and the V segment lost 3 bases, leaving 5 bases of the junction unmatched. CDR3 length: 15 residues. CDR1 and CDR2 (germline): SGHAT, FQNNGV. CDR3 sequence: CASSFPGQVNTEAFF. As DNA, the CDR3 is TGTGCCAGCAGCTTCCCGGGACAGGTCAACACTGAAGCTTTCTTT.

The chain couples TRBV19 to TRBJ1-2; D is unclear. V dropped 4 bases and J dropped 1 base, with 10 bases sitting between them. The CDR3 sequence is 14 residues long. Germline V lookup: CDR1 LNHDA, CDR2 SQIVND (reference sequence). CDR3 bases: TGTGCCAGTAGTAACGGAGCCCTTAACTATGGCTACACCTTC. This gives the protein CASSNGALNYGYTF.

The chain carries TRBV11-3 and TRBJ1-1, with D possibly matching TRBD1 (6 bases). CDR3 length: 14 residues. V was cut by 1 base and J by 5 bases, with 11 bases left in between. Germline V gene sequence: CDR1 SGHNT, CDR2 YENEEA. The CDR3, as DNA: TGTGCCAGCAGCTTAGGGGGGGGCAGGACTGAAGCTTTCTTT. Protein sequence: CASSLGGGRTEAFF.

This sequence joins TRBV19 and TRBJ1-5; the match to TRBD1 covers 9 bases. The CDR3 runs to 20 residues. The germline CDR1 and CDR2 sequences are LNHDA and SQIVND (reference sequence). V lost 3 bases to trimming and J lost 1 base; unmatched junction nucleotides: 16. The CDR3 DNA sequence: TGTGCCAGTAGTATCCAACCGTCGGGACAGGGACTTGGGAGCAATCAGCCCCAGCATTTT. It specifies CASSIQPSGQGLGSNQPQHF.

V usage is TRBV18 and J usage is TRBJ1-4; possibly TRBD1 for D (5 bases). Trimming stripped 2 bases from V and 8 bases from J, with 12 bases between. The CDR3 extends over 14 amino acids. Per the germline V gene, CDR1 is KGHSH and CDR2 is LQKENI. The CDR3 DNA reads TGTGCCAGCTCACCAACCAGGGAGGTGGAAAAACTGTTTTTT. As protein: CASSPTREVEKLFF.

This clone was observed a few times. V gene TRBV6-5 combines with J gene TRBJ1-1, with TRBD1 identical over 11 bases. The CDR3 covers 14 residues. Looked up from germline, CDR1 is MNHEY and CDR2 is SVGAGI. V was clipped by 5 bases and J by 3 bases; unmatched bases: 2. CDR3 nucleotides: TGTGCCAGCAGTAGGGACAGGGGGTACACTGAAGCTTTCTTT. It yields the protein CASSRDRGYTEAFF.

The chain couples TRBV7-2 to TRBJ1-5; TRBD1 might be the D (6 bases). The V end was cut by 4 bases, the J end by 12 bases, with 16 bases between. The germline gives CDR1 SGHTA, CDR2 FQGNSA. The CDR3 is 13 amino acids. As DNA, the CDR3 is TGTGCCAGCAGCTCACACAGGGAGGGCCTCCAGCATTTT. Protein: CASSSHREGLQHF.

The J gene is TRBJ2-3, the V gene TRBV3-1 (or the pseudogene TRBV3-2), with TRBD1 matching 9 bases. The CDR3 runs 16 residues. The ends lost 4 bases at V and 0 bases at J; junction bases unmatched: 5. The germline V gene has CDR1 LGHDT and CDR2 YNNKEL (reference sequence). CDR3 sequence (DNA): TGTGCCAGCAGCCTCCGGGACAGGGCAAGCACAGATACGCAGTATTTT. Protein sequence: CASSLRDRASTDTQYF.

The chain couples TRBV19 to TRBJ2-2; 8 bases are a match to TRBD2. The CDR3 is made up of 15 amino acids. In germline, CDR1 is LNHDA, CDR2 SQIVND (reference sequence). J lost 4 bases, V lost 6 bases, and 7 bases had no gene match. In DNA form, the CDR3 reads TGTGCCAGTAGGTCGACTAGCGAGGGCACCGGGGAGCTGTTTTTT. Protein sequence: CASRSTSEGTGELFF.

This rearrangement joins TRBV5-1 to TRBJ1-2; perhaps TRBD1 as D (5 bases). The CDR3 length is 12 residues. Trimming took off 5 bases at V and 7 bases at J, with 12 bases between the two ends. Germline CDR1 is SGHRS and CDR2 is YFSETQ. The CDR3 protein is CASSREGRGYTF. The CDR3 coding sequence is TGCGCCAGCAGTCGGGAGGGACGTGGCTACACCTTC. The full variable domain, completed using reference TRBV5-1 and TRBJ1-2, is KAGVTQTPRYLIKTRGQQVTLSCSPISGHRSVSWYQQTPGQGLQFLFEYFSETQRNKGNFPGRFSGRQFSNSRSEMNVSTLELGDSALYLCASSREGRGYTFGSGTRLTVV.